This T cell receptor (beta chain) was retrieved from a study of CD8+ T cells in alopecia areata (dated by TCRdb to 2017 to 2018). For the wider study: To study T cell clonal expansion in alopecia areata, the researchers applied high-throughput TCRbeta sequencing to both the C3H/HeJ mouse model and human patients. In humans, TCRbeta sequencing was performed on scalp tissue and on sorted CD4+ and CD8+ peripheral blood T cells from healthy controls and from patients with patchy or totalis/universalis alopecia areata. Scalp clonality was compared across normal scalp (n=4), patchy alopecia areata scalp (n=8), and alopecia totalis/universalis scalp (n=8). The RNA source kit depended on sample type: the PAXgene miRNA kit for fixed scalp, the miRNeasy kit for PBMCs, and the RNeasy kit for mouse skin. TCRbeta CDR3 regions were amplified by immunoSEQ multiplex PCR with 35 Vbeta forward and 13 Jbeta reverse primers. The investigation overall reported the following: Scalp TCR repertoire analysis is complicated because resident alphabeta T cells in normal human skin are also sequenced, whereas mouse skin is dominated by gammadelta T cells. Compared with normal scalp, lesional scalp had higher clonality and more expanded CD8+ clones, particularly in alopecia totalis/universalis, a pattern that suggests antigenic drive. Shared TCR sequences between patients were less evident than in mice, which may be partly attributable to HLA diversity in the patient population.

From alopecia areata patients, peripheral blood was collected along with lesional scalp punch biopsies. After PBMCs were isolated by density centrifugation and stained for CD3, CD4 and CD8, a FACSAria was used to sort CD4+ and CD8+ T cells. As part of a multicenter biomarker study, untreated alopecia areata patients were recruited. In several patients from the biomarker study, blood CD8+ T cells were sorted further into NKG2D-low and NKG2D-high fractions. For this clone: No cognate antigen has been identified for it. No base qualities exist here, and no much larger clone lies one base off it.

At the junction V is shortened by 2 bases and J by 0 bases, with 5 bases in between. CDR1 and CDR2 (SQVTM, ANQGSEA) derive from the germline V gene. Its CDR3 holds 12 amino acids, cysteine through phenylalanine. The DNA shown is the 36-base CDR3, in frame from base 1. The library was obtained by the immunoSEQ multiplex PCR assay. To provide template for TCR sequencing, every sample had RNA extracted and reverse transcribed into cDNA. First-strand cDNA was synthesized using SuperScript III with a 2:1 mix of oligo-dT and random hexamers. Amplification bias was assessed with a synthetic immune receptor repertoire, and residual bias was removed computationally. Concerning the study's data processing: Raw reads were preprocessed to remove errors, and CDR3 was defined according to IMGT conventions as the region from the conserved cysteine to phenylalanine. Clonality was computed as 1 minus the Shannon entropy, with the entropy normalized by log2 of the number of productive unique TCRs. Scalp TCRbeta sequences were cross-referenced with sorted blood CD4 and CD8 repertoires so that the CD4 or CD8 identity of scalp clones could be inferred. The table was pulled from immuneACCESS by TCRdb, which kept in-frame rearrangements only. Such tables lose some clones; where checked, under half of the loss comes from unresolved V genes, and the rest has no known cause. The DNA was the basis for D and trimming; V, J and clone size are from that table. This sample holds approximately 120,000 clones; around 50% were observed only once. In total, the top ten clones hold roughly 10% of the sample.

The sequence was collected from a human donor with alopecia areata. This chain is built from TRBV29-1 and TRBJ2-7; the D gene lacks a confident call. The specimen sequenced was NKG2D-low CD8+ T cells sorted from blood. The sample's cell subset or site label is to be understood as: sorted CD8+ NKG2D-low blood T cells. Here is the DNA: TGCAGCGTTGAAATACGCTCCTACGAGCAGTACTTC. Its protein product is CSVEIRSYEQYF.